The present T cell receptor beta chain was sequenced within a study of blood T cell repertoires in COVID-19 (dated by TCRdb to 2019 to 2021). The study in broad terms: The collaborator samples originated in the United States, Italy and Spain and spanned the acute and convalescent phases of COVID-19. The material from the prospective study consisted of cDNA or gDNA derived from T cells, B-cell-depleted T cells, or PBMCs. Subjects who had been exposed to COVID-19, were actively infected with it, or had recovered from it provided the deeply sampled blood TCRbeta repertoires that made up the dataset. The repertoires were made available in a free public database intended to serve as a resource for research on the immune response to SARS-CoV-2. The samples were drawn from two sources: the first 160 participants of the ongoing ImmuneRACE study, and 950 to 1,500 subjects contributed by 6 global collaborators. The sample metadata nearly always contained a de-identified subject ID, COVID-19 status, age in years and sex. Where available, HLA class I and class II types were taken from metadata supplied by the sample provider and were not determined by assay-based typing.

Compared with germline, V lacks 5 bases and J lacks 1 base; bases without a gene match: 7. The germline V gene (reference sequence) sets CDR1 to SEHNR and CDR2 to FQNEAQ. From the cysteine up to the phenylalanine, the CDR3 has a length of 16 residues. Only the CDR3 portion is preserved as DNA: 48 bases, with reading frame beginning at the first base. The immunoSEQ Assay, a bias-controlled multiplex PCR, was used to amplify TCRbeta CDR3 regions from genomic DNA. As for how the authors treated the data: The number of nucleated cells in each sample was estimated from the amplification of reference gene primers within the assay. To quantify the absolute abundance of each unique TCRbeta CDR3 rearrangement, sequence reads were collapsed and filtered. For each sample, productive Simpson clonality was calculated by taking the square root of Simpson's diversity index across productive rearrangements. Imported from immuneACCESS, the table was reduced by TCRdb to in-frame sequences with V and J called. These copies leave out some clones; in studies compared against another copy, an unresolved V gene accounts for under half, and the cause of the remainder is not known. From that table come the V and J calls and clone size; the DNA was used to work out D and trimming. This sample is represented by around 170,000 clones; roughly four fifths of them were singletons. The top ten constitute 6.5% to 8.5% of the sample.

At one collaborating source in Seattle, patients were enrolled during active infection and were followed longitudinally through the course of disease. Collaborating institutions collected whole blood in K2EDTA tubes following their own protocols. For TCRbeta analysis, collaborators shipped samples in one of three forms: frozen whole blood, isolated PBMCs, or DNA extracted from either of those sample types. Turning to this clone: Its antigen is not yet known. No clone much larger than this one lies a single base away; base qualities are absent.

Here is what the overall study found, with its caveats: How much clinical and demographic metadata was included differed by source and by participant, and the metadata was provided uncurated.

The sequence was collected from a woman in her 70s with COVID-19, enrolled during active disease. Input material: peripheral blood. The V and J genes are TRBV7-9 and TRBJ1-1, and 10 bases in between align with TRBD1. The DNA is as follows: TGTGCCAGCAGCCCGCGGACAGGGGGTGGGAACACTGAAGCTTTCTTT. Its protein product is CASSPRTGGGNTEAFF.